Sequencing of this T cell receptor (beta chain) was carried out in a study of T cell responses to AZD1222 COVID-19 vaccine (dated by TCRdb to the early 2020s). Turning to the overall study: AZD1222 recipients with second doses at about 4 weeks or about 12 weeks were pooled, because spike-specific TCR depth and breadth did not differ between schedules. TCR sequencing was performed for some 250 trial participants, of whom about 200 were given two doses of AZD1222 and approximately 26 were given two doses of MenACWY control vaccine. Trial participants were enrolled into age subgroups of 18-55, 56-69 and 70-plus years, which contained around 150, 28 and 57 TCR-sequenced participants, respectively.

Paper-wide results and their limitations: The 56-69-year group was small, and its depth increase did not reach significance, likely because of low power. The whole spike protein was spanned by vaccine-associated CD4 TCRs, and dominant responses were seen in regions 160-218 and 743-854. Epitopes outside the regions mutated in the B.1.351 and B.1.1.7 variants were reportedly recognized by nearly half of the unique spike-specific TCRs. Participants were mostly white British, with more females than males. The authors suggested clonal diversity may have been underestimated. Only a handful of AZD1222 recipients were SARS-CoV-2 seropositive at baseline, limiting conclusions about previously exposed vaccinees. After two AZD1222 doses, spike-specific TCR breadth and depth were significantly higher than at day 0 and than in MenACWY recipients. Because no samples from the day 14 peak response were available, repertoires could be characterized only after the peak T cell response.

The CDR3 measures 15 amino acids from cysteine to phenylalanine. This entry keeps only the CDR3 DNA: 45 bases, framed from base 1. From the germline V gene, CDR1 is SGDLS and CDR2 is YYNGEE. The germline V and J ends show losses of 2 bases and 2 bases respectively, and no gene match explains 5 bases of the junction. This specimen's time point label, per the study, means: baseline before first vaccination. Vaccinee samples were obtained from the UK trials COV001 and COV002, which included a single-blind randomized controlled phase 2/3 trial of AZD1222 (ChAdOx1 nCoV-19) in healthy adults. For TCRbeta chain sequencing, PBMC samples from trial participants were taken at day 0 and at day 28 after the second dose. This clone came up a few times. The antigen it binds to is not known. The sample holds no much larger clone one base away, and base qualities are not on file. The CDR3 regions of human TCRbeta chains were analyzed by immunosequencing. In the source study's methods: TCRs in the repertoires were matched against a reference library of SARS-CoV-2-specific TCRs that had been generated with the MIRA antigen-specificity platform. Breadth was defined as the fraction of unique TCRs that were SARS-CoV-2-associated, and depth was defined as the fraction of total T cells that were SARS-CoV-2-associated. Using the MIRA data, each spike-specific TCR was assigned both to the spike region to which the TCR was reactive and to a CD4 or CD8 class. Log10-transformed breadth and depth values were compared by one-way ANOVA with Sidak's multiple comparisons tests. Sourced from immuneACCESS, this table was stored by TCRdb with only in-frame sequences that have V and J called. A share of the clones is absent; for the studies checked, an unresolved V gene accounts for under half, and the remainder has no known explanation. Clone size and V and J calls were adopted from that table, with D and trimming inferred from the DNA. The table for this sample lists 110,000 or so clones; about 91% of them were counted only once. The top ten clones comprise 7.5% of the sample.

The source material was peripheral blood, sampled on day 0 of AZD1222 vaccination. The sequence was obtained from an adult in good health. The chain uses TRBV9 and TRBJ2-3; TRBD2 agrees with 7 junctional bases. The CDR3 protein is CASSVLAGFTDTQYF. In nucleotide form, the sequence is TGTGCCAGCAGCGTGTTAGCGGGTTTCACAGATACGCAGTATTTT.